These T cell receptor beta chains were read from a single sample in a study of monozygotic twins with inflammatory bowel disease. TCRdb re-called the 5' RACE reads and gives one entry per CDR3 protein, without DNA. The sample's table shows approximately 330,000 distinct CDR3 sequences. Sequenced sample: blood. The receptors stem from a human donor with ulcerative colitis or Crohn's disease, or a healthy co-twin of an affected twin (not recorded which). Both conserved end residues are part of each CDR3.

v_call: TRBV20-1
j_call: TRBJ2-7
cdr3_aa: CSARETYEQYF

v_call: TRBV6-1
j_call: TRBJ2-3
cdr3_aa: CASSWARRSSTDTQYF

v_call: TRBV5-1
j_call: TRBJ1-2
cdr3_aa: CASSLGRGANYGYTF

v_call: TRBV4-1
j_call: TRBJ1-2
cdr3_aa: CASSQAEGATYGYTF

v_call: TRBV7-8
j_call: TRBJ2-3
cdr3_aa: CASSLTLYTDTQYF

v_call: TRBV24-1
j_call: TRBJ2-3
cdr3_aa: CATSDPLSAGRITTDTQYF

v_call: TRBV5-5
j_call: TRBJ2-7
cdr3_aa: CASSLSLRQGLNYEQYF

v_call: TRBV24-1
j_call: TRBJ2-3
cdr3_aa: CATSDPLGGFSTDTQYF

v_call: TRBV7-2
j_call: TRBJ2-5
cdr3_aa: CASSPGTRSQETQYF

v_call: TRBV5-1
j_call: TRBJ2-1
cdr3_aa: CASSLDASGEQFF

v_call: TRBV20-1
j_call: TRBJ2-7
cdr3_aa: CSASLDRELYEQYF

v_call: TRBV20-1
j_call: TRBJ2-1
cdr3_aa: CSASTGWAEHEQFF

v_call: TRBV7-2
j_call: TRBJ1-3
cdr3_aa: CVSSFTTGTRNTIYF

v_call: TRBV27
j_call: TRBJ2-1
cdr3_aa: CASRRTGYNEQFF

v_call: TRBV20-1
j_call: TRBJ1-6
cdr3_aa: CSAPNQGDFTLHF

v_call: TRBV29-1
j_call: TRBJ2-7
cdr3_aa: CSVQLQTYEQYF

v_call: TRBV15
j_call: TRBJ2-7
cdr3_aa: CATSRAGSYYEQYF

v_call: TRBV7-2
j_call: TRBJ2-5
cdr3_aa: CASSSRPVGETQYF

v_call: TRBV6-5
j_call: TRBJ2-1
cdr3_aa: CASSSPGLALNEQFF

v_call: TRBV28
j_call: TRBJ2-7
cdr3_aa: CASRTPGGQAYEQYF

v_call: TRBV27
j_call: TRBJ1-2
cdr3_aa: CASSPGQGRGPYGYTF

v_call: TRBV4-3
j_call: TRBJ1-5
cdr3_aa: CASSQAQGQPQHF

v_call: TRBV28
j_call: TRBJ2-1
cdr3_aa: CASSNGQGFFYEQFF

v_call: TRBV20-1
j_call: TRBJ1-1
cdr3_aa: CSARDLPTEAFF

v_call: TRBV7-9
j_call: TRBJ1-3
cdr3_aa: CASSLAGTGTRGNTIYF

v_call: TRBV5-1
j_call: TRBJ2-7
cdr3_aa: CASSLGPRYEQYF

v_call: TRBV28
j_call: TRBJ1-3
cdr3_aa: CASTPTSLGNTIYF

v_call: TRBV29-1
j_call: TRBJ2-5
cdr3_aa: CSAGDRKEWIQYF

v_call: TRBV20-1
j_call: TRBJ2-1
cdr3_aa: CSAGDSGTYNEQFF

v_call: TRBV27
j_call: TRBJ2-5
cdr3_aa: CASSLLASGQETQYF

v_call: TRBV6-2/TRBV6-3
j_call: TRBJ2-1
cdr3_aa: CASSPWGSGGRKYNEQFF

v_call: TRBV2
j_call: TRBJ2-7
cdr3_aa: CASSDSLAGYEQYF

v_call: TRBV29-1
j_call: TRBJ2-5
cdr3_aa: CSVSDRPGETQYF

v_call: TRBV4-1
j_call: TRBJ2-1
cdr3_aa: CASSEAGTRLYNEQFF

v_call: TRBV5-1
j_call: TRBJ2-2
cdr3_aa: CASSAGVSGKNTGELFF

v_call: TRBV5-4
j_call: TRBJ1-1
cdr3_aa: CASSGVRGTEAFF

v_call: TRBV6-2/TRBV6-3
j_call: TRBJ2-7
cdr3_aa: CASRPGGQFYEQYF

v_call: TRBV10-2
j_call: TRBJ2-5
cdr3_aa: CASSEVSLAGGMFQETQYF

v_call: TRBV2
j_call: TRBJ2-1
cdr3_aa: CASSEGRAGDHEQFF

v_call: TRBV5-1
j_call: TRBJ2-7
cdr3_aa: CASSLDPRGRAYEQYF

v_call: TRBV20-1
j_call: TRBJ1-1
cdr3_aa: CSASKMDFEAFF

v_call: TRBV20-1
j_call: TRBJ2-5
cdr3_aa: CSASGGAETQYF

v_call: TRBV20-1
j_call: TRBJ2-6
cdr3_aa: CSAIGQGANVLTF

v_call: TRBV2
j_call: TRBJ2-3
cdr3_aa: CASSQYGNRVTDTQYF